This T cell receptor (beta chain) was found in a study of CD8+ T cells in alopecia areata listed by TCRdb under 2018. For the study in its entirety: The treated patients, all with moderate-to-severe alopecia areata, were enrolled in an open-label pilot trial of oral tofacitinib given at 5 to 10 mg twice daily. The SALT score, which quantifies the percentage of affected scalp surface area, was used to measure disease severity in treated patients. Patients received tofacitinib for 6 to 18 months and were then followed off drug for 6 months to check for delayed response and recurrence. Amplification of TCRbeta CDR3 regions was done by immunoSEQ multiplex PCR using 35 Vbeta forward primers and 13 Jbeta reverse primers. Scalp clonality was compared across normal scalp (n=4), patchy alopecia areata scalp (n=8), and alopecia totalis/universalis scalp (n=8). High-throughput TCRbeta sequencing was used to examine T cell clonal expansion in alopecia areata in both the C3H/HeJ mouse model and human patients. Biopsies were taken from tofacitinib-treated patients at baseline and again at 4 and 24 weeks into treatment, and several of those patients also had a later scalp biopsy. Human TCRbeta sequencing covered scalp tissue and sorted CD4+ and CD8+ peripheral blood T cells from patchy and totalis/universalis alopecia areata patients and healthy controls. RNA was extracted with the PAXgene miRNA kit for fixed scalp, the miRNeasy kit for PBMCs, and the RNeasy kit for mouse skin. Results the study describes overall, beyond this receptor: Tofacitinib significantly lowered scalp clonality and the number of expanded CD8+ clones among the top 100 scalp clones. Because the treated cohort was small and had only one nonresponder, larger studies are needed to examine links between baseline CD8+ expansion and response. Compared with mice, TCR sequences shared between patients were less clear, possibly partly because of HLA diversity across the patient population. Higher clonality and more expanded CD8+ clones were observed in lesional scalp than in normal scalp, particularly in alopecia totalis/universalis, a finding suggestive of antigenic drive. Unlike mouse skin, where gammadelta T cells dominate, normal human skin contains resident alphabeta T cells that get sequenced too, which complicates analysis of the scalp TCR repertoire. During tofacitinib treatment, many expanded lesional clones stuck around in both scalp and blood, and this persistence may partly explain why relapse happens after treatment is stopped.

From its cysteine to its phenylalanine, the CDR3 spans 15 amino acids. The kept DNA is CDR3 alone, 45 bases in frame from the first base. CDR1 and CDR2 are read off the germline V gene as SNHLY and FYNNEI. V was cut back by 4 bases and J by 3 bases, leaving a gap of 13 bases between them. Worth noting for this clone: What antigen it recognizes has not been identified. Qualities for individual bases were not recorded, and no much larger clone is one base off.

The library was built by means of the immunoSEQ multiplex PCR assay. RNA was extracted from all samples and reverse transcribed into cDNA, which served as template for TCR sequencing. First-strand cDNA was synthesized with SuperScript III using a 2:1 mix of oligo-dT and random hexamers. A synthetic immune receptor repertoire was used to gauge amplification bias, and whatever bias remained was removed computationally. Per the original workflow: After raw reads were preprocessed to remove errors, the CDR3 was defined following IMGT conventions as running from the conserved cysteine to phenylalanine. Clonality was computed as 1 minus the Shannon entropy, with the entropy normalized by log2 of the number of productive unique TCRs. CD4 or CD8 identity of scalp clones was inferred by cross-referencing scalp TCRbeta sequences with sorted blood CD4 and CD8 repertoires. What TCRdb holds here is the immuneACCESS table cut down to in-frame rearrangements. Part of the clones is not present; checked against another copy, under half of the missing clones reflect an unresolved V gene, and the others are unexplained. V and J calls and clone size come straight from that table; D and trimming were deduced from the DNA. In all, the sample holds a few hundred thousand clones, and around two fifths of those were seen once. Clones ranked in the top ten supply roughly 0.45% of the sample.

The treatment or condition label, read with the paper, signifies: oral pan-JAK inhibitor, 5-10 mg twice daily. From alopecia areata patients, peripheral blood was collected along with lesional scalp punch biopsies. PBMCs were isolated by density centrifugation and stained for CD3, CD4 and CD8, and CD4+ and CD8+ T cells were sorted on a FACSAria. The sample consisted of CD4+ T cells sorted from blood, taken at approximately week 34, from a patient treated with tofacitinib. The source is a human donor with alopecia areata. The rearranged chain carries TRBV2 and TRBJ1-5; no D segment can be confidently identified. CDR3 sequence: CASSASRQNNQPQHF. The bases read TGTGCCAGCAGTGCCTCCCGGCAGAACAATCAGCCCCAGCATTTT.